These 30 T cell receptor beta chains share one sample of origin, sequenced in a study of human T cells and chemical hapten exposure. TCRdb redid the calling of the RACE reads with MiXCR, one entry per CDR3 protein. Of around 250,000 distinct CDR3 sequences in the sample, approximately 8.6% were seen once. Time point given: pre-sensitization, week 0. As for treatment: therapeutic diphenylcyclopropenone sensitization with weekly scalp DPC. The starting material was whole blood, obtained in connection with sensitization to the hapten diphenylcyclopropenone (DPC). The receptor set was obtained from a woman aged 40-49 years with alopecia areata. Some clones in this sample may be carry-over from other donors' samples.

J is TRBJ2-7 and V is TRBV2; 9 bases are shared with TRBD1. Trimming took 6 bases from V and 1 from J; bases not matched to a gene: 7. Germline lookup yields CDR1 SNHLY and CDR2 FYNNEI. CDR3 size: 15 residues. The CDR3 DNA follows: TGTGCCAGCAGCATTATGGGACAGGGTTCCTACGAGCAGTACTTC. It encodes CASSIMGQGSYEQYF.

This clonotype turned up a few times. The rearrangement joins TRBV12-1 to TRBJ1-1; the listed D gene, TRBD1, was not tested against the DNA. TRBV12-1 is annotated as a pseudogene. The CDR3 extends over 14 amino acids. In nucleotides, the CDR3 is TGTGCCAGCAGCCCGGGACCTATGAACACTGAAGCTTTCTTT. Its translation is CASSPGPMNTEAFF.

The rearrangement links TRBV28 to TRBJ1-3; 9 bases are a match to TRBD1. Germline-derived CDR1 and CDR2 are MDHEN and SYDVKM. There are 14 residues in the CDR3. J lost 3 bases, V lost 4 bases, and 1 base had no gene match. CDR3 protein: CASSSGQGGNTIYF. DNA of the CDR3: TGTGCCAGCAGTTCGGGACAGGGTGGAAACACCATATATTTT.

This clonotype was detected only a few times. The chain recombines TRBV5-1 with TRBJ2-3; possibly TRBD1 for D (5 bases). The CDR3 has 13 amino acids. Trimming took off 5 bases at V and 5 bases at J, with 12 bases between the two ends. Germline lookup yields CDR1 SGHRS and CDR2 YFSETQ. The CDR3 region is CASSLPQGDTQYF. For the CDR3, the DNA is TGCGCCAGCAGTTTACCTCAGGGAGATACGCAGTATTTT.

This clonotype appeared a few times. V usage is TRBV7-2 and J usage is TRBJ2-3; the match to TRBD2 covers 13 bases. Trimming at V came to 4 bases and at J to 7 bases, leaving 8 bases not matched to a gene. The CDR3 consists of 16 residues. Per the germline V gene, CDR1 is SGHTA and CDR2 is FQGNSA. The CDR3 coding sequence is TGTGCCAGCAGCTCTGAACTAGCGGGGGGGGTGAATACGCAGTATTTT. Its translation: CASSSELAGGVNTQYF.

The J gene is TRBJ1-1, the V gene TRBV2; TRBD1 is a possible D gene (6 bases). Germline-derived CDR1 and CDR2 are SNHLY and FYNNEI. The CDR3 has 15 amino acids. V lost 4 bases and J 5 bases, leaving 17 bases between the germline ends. Here the CDR3 DNA reads TGTGCCAGCAGTGTTTTTTTGGGGGCAGGAACTGAAGCTTTCTTT. The encoded protein is CASSVFLGAGTEAFF. The full variable domain, completed using reference TRBV2 and TRBJ1-1, is EPEVTQTPSHQVTQMGQEVILRCVPISNHLYFYWYRQILGQKVEFLVSFYNNEISEKSEIFDDQFSVERPDGSNFTLKIRSTKLEDSAMYFCASSVFLGAGTEAFFGQGTRLTVV.

This clonotype showed up just a few times. V usage is TRBV29-1 and J usage is TRBJ2-1, with D possibly called TRBD1 or TRBD2 (6 bases each). V dropped 7 bases and J dropped 7 bases, with 20 bases sitting between them. The germline V gene has CDR1 SQVTM and CDR2 ANQGSEA. The CDR3 sequence is 14 residues long. The CDR3: CSGTRLGGGNEQFF. DNA for the CDR3: TGCAGCGGAACCAGACTGGGGGGCGGGAATGAGCAGTTCTTC.

In this sample, this clonotype turned up a few times. This chain uses TRBV7-2 with TRBJ2-3; no clear D gene. Germline CDR1 reads SGHTA; CDR2 reads FQGNSA. Trimming removed 3 bases at V and 6 bases at J, with 10 bases between. The CDR3 spans 13 residues. This chain's CDR3 is CASSFNLGDTQYF. The CDR3 nucleotides are TGTGCCAGCAGCTTCAATCTAGGGGATACGCAGTATTTT.

This clonotype was detected only a few times. The chain recombines TRBV4-1 with TRBJ1-4, with D tentatively TRBD1 (5 bases). CDR1 and CDR2 (germline): MGHRA, YSYEKL. V lost 6 bases and J 8 bases, leaving 34 bases between the germline ends. This CDR3 is built from 20 residues. This CDR3 is CASSPAPLGVANRLEEKLFF. CDR3 nucleotide sequence: TGCGCCAGCAGTCCGGCACCCTTGGGGGTTGCTAATCGCTTAGAGGAAAAACTGTTTTTT.

This clonotype was counted only a few times. This chain connects TRBV28 to TRBJ1-2; the D is unclear. V lost 3 bases, J lost 9 bases, and 8 bases lay in between. The CDR3 is 11 amino acids. The germline V gene encodes CDR1 MDHEN and CDR2 SYDVKM. CDR3 DNA sequence: TGTGCCAGCAGTTTTGCCCAGAGCTACACCTTC. Its protein product is CASSFAQSYTF.

This clonotype has more than one count but fewer than ten. V is TRBV20-1 and J is TRBJ2-6; a possible D gene is TRBD1 (5 bases). V shed 7 bases and J shed 0 bases, with 22 bases lying between them. CDR1 and CDR2 (germline): DFQATT, SNEGSKA (reference sequence). The CDR3 covers 18 residues. The CDR3 region has the DNA TGCAGTGTTCCGTTACAGGTGCTCCCGTCCTCTGGGGCCAACGTCCTGACTTTC. It is translated as CSVPLQVLPSSGANVLTF.

This clonotype was seen a handful of times. The chain links TRBV11-2 to TRBJ2-5, with D maybe TRBD1 (7 bases). The V gene's germline CDR1 is SGHAT and CDR2 FQNNGV. V was clipped by 3 bases and J by 2 bases, with 19 bases between them. The CDR3 contains 17 residues. The CDR3 loop reads CASSLGGTGAIQETQYF. The CDR3 coding sequence is TGTGCCAGCAGCTTGGGGGGCACAGGGGCTATTCAAGAGACCCAGTACTTC.

The chain links TRBV30 to TRBJ2-3; D is ambiguous. The germline V and J ends were trimmed by 0 bases and 2 bases, with 18 bases remaining between them. Germline CDR1 and CDR2: GTSNPN and SVGIG (reference sequence). There are 17 residues in the CDR3. The CDR3 bases are TGTGCCTGGAGTGTTTCGCCAGGTCTGAGCTACACAGATACGCAGTATTTT. Translation: CAWSVSPGLSYTDTQYF.

This chain joins TRBV6-6 and TRBJ1-6; perhaps TRBD1 as D (6 bases). CDR1 MNHNY and CDR2 SVGAGI come from the germline V gene (reference sequence). Trimming removed 7 bases from V and 7 bases from J, with 17 bases in between. This CDR3 has 15 residues. The CDR3 nucleotides are TGTGCCAGCATCCACGGGAGGCAGGGGAATTCACCCCTCCACTTT. Translating gives CASIHGRQGNSPLHF.

The rearrangement joins TRBV6-2 or TRBV6-3 to TRBJ2-1; possibly TRBD1 for D (6 bases). CDR1 is MNHEY, CDR2 SVGEGT, per germline. The ends were cut back, 7 bases at V and 6 bases at J, with 13 bases in the middle. The CDR3 is made up of 13 amino acids. The CDR3 here is CASKTQGGNEQFF. The DNA for the CDR3 is TGTGCCAGCAAAACACAAGGGGGCAATGAGCAGTTCTTC.

Ten or more counts support this clonotype. The V call is TRBV29-1, the J call TRBJ2-3; no reliable D call. V dropped 6 bases and J dropped 2 bases, with 6 bases sitting between them. The V gene's germline CDR1 is SQVTM and CDR2 ANQGSEA. This CDR3 is built from 11 residues. In DNA, the CDR3 is TGCAGCGTGCGGTACACAGATACGCAGTATTTT. As protein: CSVRYTDTQYF.

The genes are TRBV5-1 and TRBJ1-2; TRBD1 matches 9 bases. Unmatched junction bases numbered 13, after V lost 0 bases and J lost 4 bases. Per the germline V gene, CDR1 is SGHRS and CDR2 is YFSETQ. The CDR3 has 18 amino acids. CDR3 in DNA: TGCGCCAGCAGCTTGGAAAGAACAGGGGGCCCTAACCTCTATGGCTACACCTTC. Its protein is CASSLERTGGPNLYGYTF. The full variable domain, with the rest looked up from reference TRBV5-1 and TRBJ1-2, is KAGVTQTPRYLIKTRGQQVTLSCSPISGHRSVSWYQQTPGQGLQFLFEYFSETQRNKGNFPGRFSGRQFSNSRSEMNVSTLELGDSALYLCASSLERTGGPNLYGYTFGSGTRLTVV.

This clonotype has a count of ten or more. The chain recombines TRBV29-1 with TRBJ2-1; D is unclear. With 5 bases removed from V and 8 bases from J, the gap between germline ends came to 13 bases. CDR1 is SQVTM, CDR2 ANQGSEA, per germline. The CDR3 is 12 amino acids. The CDR3 spells CSVTPARDEQFF. The CDR3 coding sequence is TGCAGCGTTACACCAGCGCGCGATGAGCAGTTCTTC.

This clonotype occurred many times. The rearrangement joins TRBV12-3 or TRBV12-4 to TRBJ1-4, with D perhaps TRBD1 (5 bases). V was clipped by 3 bases and J by 5 bases, with 10 bases between them. CDR3 length: 14 amino acids. The DNA for the CDR3 is TGTGCCAGCAGTTTTGGACAAACCAATGAAAAACTGTTTTTT. Protein product: CASSFGQTNEKLFF.

The chain has TRBV5-1 and TRBJ1-5; TRBD1 aligns across 8 bases. Germline-derived CDR1 and CDR2 are SGHRS and YFSETQ. The junction had 4 bases not matched to a gene; V was cut back by 4 bases and J by 4 bases. This CDR3 has 14 residues. The CDR3 DNA reads as TGCGCCAGCAGCCCGGGACAGGAAAATCAGCCCCAGCATTTT. Residues: CASSPGQENQPQHF.

J is TRBJ2-5 and V is TRBV29-1; D possibly matches TRBD1 or TRBD2 (5 bases each). The length of the CDR3 is 14 residues. Trimming pared 0 bases from V and 5 bases from J, leaving 13 bases between. The germline CDR1 and CDR2 sequences are SQVTM and ANQGSEA. CDR3: CSVEDRQGRETQYF. For the CDR3, the DNA is TGCAGCGTTGAAGATCGGCAGGGACGGGAGACCCAGTACTTC.

The V call is TRBV5-1, the J call TRBJ2-1; perhaps D is TRBD1 or TRBD2 (5 bases each). Between the trimmed V and J ends, which lost 4 bases and 2 bases, there was a span of 16 bases. This CDR3 is 16 amino acids long. Germline CDR1 and CDR2: SGHRS and YFSETQ. CDR3 region: CASSPPGPPAYNEQFF. The CDR3 nucleotides read TGCGCCAGCAGCCCACCGGGACCACCGGCCTACAATGAGCAGTTCTTC.

This clonotype was recorded at least ten times. The rearrangement joins TRBV4-3 to TRBJ2-3, with D possibly called TRBD1 or TRBD2 (6 bases each). Germline lookup yields CDR1 LGHNA and CDR2 YSLEER. This CDR3 has 16 amino acids. V was pared by 4 bases and J by 6 bases, with 20 bases between. CDR3 in amino acids: CASSLSTGAVLDTQYF. The CDR3 coding sequence is TGCGCCAGCAGCCTCAGCACGGGGGCGGTTCTGGATACGCAGTATTTT.

There are a few counts of this clonotype. The chain uses TRBV29-1 and TRBJ2-1; 9 bases agree with TRBD2. The germline V gene has CDR1 SQVTM and CDR2 ANQGSEA. The length of the CDR3 is 12 residues. V shed 7 bases and J 8 bases; nucleotides not matched to a gene: 6. In DNA, the CDR3 is TGCAGCGCGCGGGAGGGCCGTCATGAGCAGTTCTTC. Its protein product is CSAREGRHEQFF.

The chain recombines TRBV6-6 with TRBJ1-1, with a tentative D call TRBD1 (5 bases). Germline CDR1 reads MNHNY; CDR2 reads SVGAGI (reference sequence). Trimming took 0 bases from V and 7 from J, leaving 12 bases between them. The CDR3 consists of 14 residues. CDR3 loop: CASSYSAPGDEAFF. Here the CDR3 DNA reads TGTGCCAGCAGTTACTCAGCCCCGGGGGATGAAGCTTTCTTT.

This clonotype appeared a few times. V usage is TRBV21-1 and J usage is TRBJ2-7. TRBV21-1 is a listed pseudogene. This CDR3 has 9 amino acids. CDR3 bases: TGTGCCAGCCCTGGCGAGCAGTACTTC. Its translation is CASPGEQYF.

This clonotype was picked up a small number of times. The rearrangement uses TRBV20-1 and TRBJ1-5; 8 bases match TRBD1. Germline loops: CDR1 DFQATT, CDR2 SNEGSKA (reference sequence). The CDR3 has 16 residues. Germline trimming cut 2 bases from V and 3 bases from J; bases unmatched to any gene: 9. Written as DNA, the CDR3 is TGCAGTGCTAGAACTCGCAGACAGGGGTACAATCAGCCCCAGCATTTT. Its translation is CSARTRRQGYNQPQHF.

The table lists this clonotype with a few counts. DNA of the CDR3: TGTGCCAGCAGCCCCGGGCAGCTGATATTGGGCAATGAGCAGTTCTTC. Its translation: CASSPGQLILGNEQFF. This chain connects TRBV3-1 to TRBJ2-1; no clear D gene. The CDR3 length is 16 residues. Germline CDR1 and CDR2: LGHDT and YNNKEL (reference sequence). Between the trimmed V and J ends, which lost 4 bases and 6 bases, there was a span of 19 bases.

The V gene is TRBV4-2, the J gene TRBJ2-7; the D gene could be TRBD1 or TRBD2 (5 bases each). The CDR3 extends over 15 amino acids. Looked up from germline, CDR1 is LGHNA and CDR2 is YNFKEQ. V shed 4 bases and J shed 0 bases, with 13 bases lying between them. The CDR3: CASSLQWGSSYEQYF. The CDR3 region has the DNA TGTGCCAGCAGCCTTCAATGGGGGAGCTCCTACGAGCAGTACTTC.

This clonotype was detected a few times. The chain is built from TRBV25-1 and TRBJ2-1; TRBD2 matches 7 bases. The CDR3 is made up of 11 amino acids. Trimming cost V 6 bases and J 10 bases; bases outside gene matches: 3. In germline, CDR1 is MGHDK, CDR2 SYGVNS. The CDR3 loop reads CASRGTIEQFF. Written as DNA, the CDR3 is TGTGCCAGCAGGGGGACTATCGAGCAGTTCTTC.